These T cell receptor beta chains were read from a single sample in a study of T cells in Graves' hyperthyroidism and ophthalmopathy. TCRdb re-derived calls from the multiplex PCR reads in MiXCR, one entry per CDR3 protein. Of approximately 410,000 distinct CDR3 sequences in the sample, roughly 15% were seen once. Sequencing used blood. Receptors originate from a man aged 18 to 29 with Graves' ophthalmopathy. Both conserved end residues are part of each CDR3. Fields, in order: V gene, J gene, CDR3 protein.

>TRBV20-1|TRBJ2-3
CSAFSGRAGTDTQYF
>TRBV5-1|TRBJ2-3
CASSLLVRLGTDTQYF
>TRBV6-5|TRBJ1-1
CASSYSHSPNTEAFF
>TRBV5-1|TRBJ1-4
CASSLTGGREKLFF
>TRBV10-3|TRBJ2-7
CAISLTAYEQYF
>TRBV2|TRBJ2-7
CASLAGGTYEQYF
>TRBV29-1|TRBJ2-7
CSVQPRDNYEQYF
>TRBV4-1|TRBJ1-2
CASSQIRAGDYGYTF
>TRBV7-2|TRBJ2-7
CASSSLPGTSGSYEQYF
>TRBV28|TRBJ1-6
CASSSGQGPYNSPLHF
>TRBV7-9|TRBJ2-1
CASSLVPGGSNEQFF
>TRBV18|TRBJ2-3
CASSPLPYTDTQYF
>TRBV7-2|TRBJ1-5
CASSLVFSNQPQHF
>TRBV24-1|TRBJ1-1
CATSGGGSGDTEAFF
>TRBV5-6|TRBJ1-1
CASSWGDLWNTEAFF
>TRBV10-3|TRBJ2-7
CAISEVASGTYEQYF
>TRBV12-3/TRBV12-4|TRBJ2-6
CASSLWVPSGANVLTF
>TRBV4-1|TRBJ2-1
CASSRGTSGSNNEQFF
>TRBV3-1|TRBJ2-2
CASSQVGRNTGELFF
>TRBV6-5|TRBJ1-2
CASSRGQGYGYTF
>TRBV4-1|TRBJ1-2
CASSHRAESGYTF
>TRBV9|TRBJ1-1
CASSPSLGNTEAFF
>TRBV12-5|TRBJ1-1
CASGLPEAFF
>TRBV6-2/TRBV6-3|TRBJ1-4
CASRRGTITNEKLFF
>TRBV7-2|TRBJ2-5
CASSLKETQYF
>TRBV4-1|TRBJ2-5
CASSQELAGVMETQYF
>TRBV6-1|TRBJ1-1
CASTGINTEAFF
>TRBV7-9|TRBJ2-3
CASSRTGQGWADTQYF
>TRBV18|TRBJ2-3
CASSPGQGATDTQYF
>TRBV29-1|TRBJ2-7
CSVEGHFYEQYF
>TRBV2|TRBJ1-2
CASSEQGSYGYTF
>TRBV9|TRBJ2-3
CASSVSLTDTQYF
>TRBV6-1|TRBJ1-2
CASSKAGPQVGYTF
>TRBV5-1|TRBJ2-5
CASSFGTSGGAGKTQYF
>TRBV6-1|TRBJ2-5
CASSVMSETQYF
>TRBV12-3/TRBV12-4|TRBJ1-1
CASGASKGAFF
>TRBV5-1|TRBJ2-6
CASSLGELPGANVLTF
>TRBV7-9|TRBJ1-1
CASSGGSGGWTEAFF
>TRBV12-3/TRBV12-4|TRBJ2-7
CASSFPGPTYEQYF
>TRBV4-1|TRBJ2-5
CASSYRESQETQYF
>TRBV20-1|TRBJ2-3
CSALGGNTDTQYF
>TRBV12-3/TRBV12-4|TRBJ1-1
CASSGTGDTEAFF
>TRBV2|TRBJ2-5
CASSDLLPETQYF
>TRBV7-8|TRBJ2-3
CASSLAGGGPDTQYF
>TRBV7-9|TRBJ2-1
CARTIGGTSEFF
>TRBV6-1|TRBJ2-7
CASSEGGGAGYEQYF
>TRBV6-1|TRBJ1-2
CASSEGMFAIVTF
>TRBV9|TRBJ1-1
CASSAGPPNTEAFF
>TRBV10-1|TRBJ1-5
CASSESGAAINQPQHF